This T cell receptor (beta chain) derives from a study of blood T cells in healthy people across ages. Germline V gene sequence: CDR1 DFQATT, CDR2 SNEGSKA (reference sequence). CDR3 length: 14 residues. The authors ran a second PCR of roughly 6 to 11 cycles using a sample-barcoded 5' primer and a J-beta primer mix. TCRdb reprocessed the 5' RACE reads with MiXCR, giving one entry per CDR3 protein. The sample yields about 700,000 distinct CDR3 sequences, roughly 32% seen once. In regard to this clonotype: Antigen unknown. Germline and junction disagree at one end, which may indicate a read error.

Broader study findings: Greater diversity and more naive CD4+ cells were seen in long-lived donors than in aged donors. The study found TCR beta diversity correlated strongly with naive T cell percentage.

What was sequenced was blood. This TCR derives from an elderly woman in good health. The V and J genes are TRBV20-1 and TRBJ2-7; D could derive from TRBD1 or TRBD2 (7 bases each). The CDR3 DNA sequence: TGCAGTACTAGTCTTCTTACAGGGGACTACGAGCGGTACTTC. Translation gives CSTSLLTGDYERYF.